The 27 T cell receptor beta chains reported below all come from one sample, sequenced in a study of neoadjuvant anti-PD-1 for oral cavity cancer. TCRdb's table, derived via immunoSEQ multiplex PCR, lists solely in-frame clones and lacks some. The profile shows over 8,500 clones, about 68% of them singletons. Here the sequenced sample was tumor tissue, taken before nivolumab (anti-PD-1) treatment. The origin of the receptors is a person aged 40-85 years with oral cavity squamous cell carcinoma.

The chain combines TRBV15 with TRBJ1-2; D unresolved. Germline V gene lookup returns CDR1 LNHNV and CDR2 YYDKDF (reference sequence). This CDR3 contains 12 residues. Deletions cut 1 base from V and 6 bases from J, with 6 bases between. Here the CDR3 reads CATSRVQDGYTF. CDR3 coding DNA: TGTGCCACCAGCAGAGTGCAAGATGGCTACACCTTC.

A few counts support this clone. One end of the junction fails to match germline, which may point to a read error. This chain uses TRBV2 with TRBJ2-5; D remains ambiguous. Germline CDR1 and CDR2: SNHLY and FYNNEI. The CDR3 sequence is 12 residues long. The CDR3 spells CASSEVLETQYF. DNA for the CDR3: TGTGCCAGCAGCGAAGTCTTAGAGACCCAGTACTTC.

The chain employs TRBV9 and TRBJ1-1, with TRBD1 as a possible D gene (5 bases). V was clipped by 4 bases and J by 0 bases, with 13 bases between them. The germline V gene has CDR1 SGDLS and CDR2 YYNGEE. The CDR3 is 15 residues long. CDR3 protein: CASSPRDYMNTEAFF. The CDR3 coding sequence is TGTGCCAGCAGCCCAAGGGACTACATGAACACTGAAGCTTTCTTT. Complete variable domain (other parts from reference TRBV9 and TRBJ1-1): DSGVTQTPKHLITATGQRVTLRCSPRSGDLSVYWYQQSLDQGLQFLIQYYNGEERAKGNILERFSAQQFPDLHSELNLSSLELGDSALYFCASSPRDYMNTEAFFGQGTRLTVV.

The CDR3 reads CASSNPGQGKSPEAFF. The CDR3 region has the DNA TGTGCCAGCAGCAATCCCGGACAGGGCAAATCTCCTGAAGCTTTCTTT. The V gene is TRBV21-1, the J gene TRBJ1-1; TRBD1 was called by the table and not checked on the DNA. TRBV21-1 represents a pseudogene. This CDR3 has 16 amino acids.

This clone turned up a few times. This chain links TRBV4-1 with TRBJ1-5, with D hard to call. In germline, CDR1 is MGHRA, CDR2 YSYEKL. Between the trimmed V and J ends, which lost 1 base and 1 base, there was a span of 11 bases. The CDR3 extends over 16 amino acids. CDR3 nucleotide sequence: TGCGCCAGCAGCCAAGCGGGATTGGGGAGCAATCAGCCCCAGCATTTT. This gives the protein CASSQAGLGSNQPQHF.

This chain links TRBV5-8 with TRBJ2-1, with 9 nucleotides matching TRBD2. The CDR3 is 17 amino acids. The J segment lost 7 bases and the V segment lost 0 bases, leaving 11 bases of the junction unmatched. From germline, CDR1 is SGHTS and CDR2 YDEGEE. In DNA, the CDR3 is TGTGCCAGCAGCTTGGCGGCGACTAGCGGACCAGGAAATGAGCAGTTCTTC. As protein: CASSLAATSGPGNEQFF.

The gene calls are TRBV30 and TRBJ2-5; D perhaps matches TRBD2 (7 bases). V was pared by 5 bases and J by 5 bases, with 15 bases between. Germline V gene sequence: CDR1 GTSNPN, CDR2 SVGIG (reference sequence). CDR3 length equals 13 residues. The CDR3 DNA sequence: TGTGCCTGGCAGGGGAGGGTGGTTGAGACCCAGTACTTC. It is translated as CAWQGRVVETQYF. Variable domain in full (rest from reference TRBV30 and TRBJ2-5): SQTIHQWPATLVQPVGSPLSLECTVEGTSNPNLYWYRQAAGRGLQLLFYSVGIGQISSEVPQNLSASRPQDRQFILSSKKLLLSDSGFYLCAWQGRVVETQYFGPGTRLLVL.

The chain couples TRBV30 to TRBJ1-1; no clear D gene. V lost 8 bases to trimming and J lost 0 bases, with 10 bases between them. CDR3 length: 12 residues. Germline V gene data show CDR1 as GTSNPN and CDR2 as SVGIG (reference sequence). The CDR3 coding sequence is TGTGCCCGCGACGGGGTGAACACTGAAGCTTTCTTT. Translation gives CARDGVNTEAFF.

This clone was counted only a few times. The chain employs TRBV19 and TRBJ2-5, with D hard to call. The V and J ends lost 4 bases and 2 bases respectively, with 8 bases between them. Looked up from germline, CDR1 is LNHDA and CDR2 is SQIVND (reference sequence). There are 13 residues in the CDR3. The CDR3 here is CASSNLEQETQYF. CDR3 nucleotide sequence: TGTGCCAGTAGTAACCTAGAACAAGAGACCCAGTACTTC.

The rearrangement uses TRBV7-9 and TRBJ1-1; D is perhaps TRBD1 (5 bases). The ends were cut back, 1 base at V and 6 bases at J, with 12 bases in the middle. The CDR3 is 14 amino acids. In germline, CDR1 is SEHNR, CDR2 FQNEAQ (reference sequence). CDR3 DNA sequence: TGTGCCAGCAGCTTAGGCAGGGAAGTGGCTGAAGCTTTCTTT. Translation: CASSLGREVAEAFF.

The CDR3 sequence: CASSQRRNGYNEQFF. CDR3 coding DNA: TGCGCCAGCAGCCAACGCCGGAACGGGTACAATGAGCAGTTCTTC. The rearrangement uses TRBV4-1 and TRBJ2-1; D uncertain. V was clipped by 2 bases and J by 4 bases, with 12 bases between them. Per germline, CDR1 MGHRA and CDR2 YSYEKL. This CDR3 has 15 amino acids.

The rearrangement joins TRBV5-1 to TRBJ1-1; 9 bases map to TRBD1. This CDR3 has 12 amino acids. V shed 5 bases, J shed 6 bases, and the junction held 2 bases outside the gene matches. Germline assignment: CDR1 SGHRS and CDR2 YFSETQ. This chain's CDR3 is CASSRQGAEAFF. DNA for the CDR3: TGCGCCAGCAGTCGACAGGGGGCTGAAGCTTTCTTT.

V usage is TRBV7-9 and J usage is TRBJ2-7; maybe TRBD1 (5 bases). CDR3 length: 13 residues. V was pared by 5 bases and J by 6 bases, with 14 bases between. CDR1 and CDR2 from the germline V gene are SEHNR and FQNEAQ (reference sequence). The DNA for the CDR3 is TGTGCCAGCAGCCTAAACCTTGACAGCGAGCAGTACTTC. Encoded protein: CASSLNLDSEQYF.

The gene calls are TRBV5-5 and TRBJ1-1; no clear D gene. V lost 3 bases and J 2 bases, leaving 14 bases between the germline ends. This CDR3 region has 15 residues. Germline V CDR1 and CDR2: SGHKS, YYEKEE (reference sequence). The CDR3 region has the DNA TGTGCCAGCAGCTACGGCGCAAGGCAAAACACTGAAGCTTTCTTT. It specifies CASSYGARQNTEAFF.

This clone showed up just a few times. The chain couples TRBV7-9 to TRBJ2-5; D uncertain. The CDR3 has 13 residues. CDR1 and CDR2 from the germline V gene are SEHNR and FQNEAQ (reference sequence). V lost 2 bases, J lost 4 bases, and 8 bases lay in between. The CDR3 protein is CASSLTDRETQYF. CDR3 nucleotide sequence: TGTGCCAGCAGCTTAACGGATCGAGAGACCCAGTACTTC.

This clone was detected a few times. This chain links TRBV5-1 with TRBJ1-4; TRBD1 aligns across 7 bases. This CDR3 is built from 15 residues. V shed 5 bases, J shed 4 bases, and the junction held 8 bases outside the gene matches. The germline gives CDR1 SGHRS, CDR2 YFSETQ. CDR3 DNA sequence: TGCGCCAGCAGGGGGAGGGACAGCCTTAATGAAAAACTGTTTTTT. Translation: CASRGRDSLNEKLFF.

The rearrangement uses TRBV5-8 and TRBJ1-5, with a weak D call TRBD1 (5 bases). Trimming took 4 bases from V and 15 from J, leaving 20 bases between them. Germline V gene data show CDR1 as SGHTS and CDR2 as YDEGEE. The CDR3 sequence is 13 residues long. CDR3 nucleotides: TGTGCCAGCAGCGATCCTTGGGGGAGGGAATTGCATTTT. It is translated as CASSDPWGRELHF.

The chain employs TRBV10-3 and TRBJ2-5, with 8 bases identical to TRBD1. Germline values: CDR1 ENHRY, CDR2 SYGVKD. The CDR3 covers 15 residues. Germline trimming cut 11 bases from V and 4 bases from J; bases unmatched to any gene: 15. CDR3 sequence reads: CAAGGQGEMGETQYF. CDR3 sequence (DNA): TGTGCCGCCGGCGGACAGGGAGAAATGGGAGAGACCCAGTACTTC.

This clone was counted only a few times. The chain couples TRBV6-4 to TRBJ2-3, with 9 positions matching TRBD1. Per the germline V gene, CDR1 is MRHNA and CDR2 is SNTAGT. The CDR3 is made up of 14 amino acids. V lost 6 bases and J lost 2; bases outside the gene matches: 3. The CDR3 region has the DNA TGTGCCAGCAGGGGACAGGGTGACACAGATACGCAGTATTTT. It specifies CASRGQGDTDTQYF.

There are a few counts of this clone. V is TRBV15 and J is TRBJ2-1, with D tentatively TRBD2 (6 bases). Germline V gene data show CDR1 as LNHNV and CDR2 as YYDKDF (reference sequence). V lost 1 base, J lost 1 base, and 11 bases lay in between. The CDR3 totals 16 residues. The CDR3 DNA sequence: TGTGCCACCAGCAGAGGGCGCGGGAAGTCCTACAATGAGCAGTTCTTC. The encoded protein is CATSRGRGKSYNEQFF.

Only a few counts were recorded for this clone. The rearrangement uses TRBV4-1 and TRBJ2-1, with TRBD2 matching 11 bases. The junction had 6 bases not matched to a gene; V was cut back by 4 bases and J by 4 bases. The CDR3 is made up of 16 amino acids. Germline CDR1 MGHRA, CDR2 YSYEKL. The CDR3 bases are TGCGCCAGCAGCCGAGGTAGCGGGGGGGGATACAATGAGCAGTTCTTC. Residues: CASSRGSGGGYNEQFF.

The V and J genes are TRBV27 and TRBJ1-5; maybe TRBD1 (5 bases). Trimming removed 2 bases from V and 4 bases from J, with 15 bases in between. The CDR3 loop spans 16 amino acids. CDR1 and CDR2 from the germline V gene are MNHEY and SMNVEV (reference sequence). CDR3 nucleotides: TGTGCCAGCAGTTTAGGGGGGGGACTTTTAAATCAGCCCCAGCATTTT. This codes for CASSLGGGLLNQPQHF.

V usage is TRBV6-5 and J usage is TRBJ1-3, with 8 bases lining up with TRBD1. Germline assignment: CDR1 MNHEY and CDR2 SVGAGI. The CDR3 covers 15 residues. The ends lost 5 bases at V and 0 bases at J; junction bases unmatched: 3. The CDR3 nucleotides are TGTGCCAGCAGTCGACAGGGGAGCTCTGGAAACACCATATATTTT. Protein: CASSRQGSSGNTIYF.

The chain carries TRBV2 and TRBJ2-3; D remains unclear. CDR3 length equals 15 residues. Trimming took 2 bases from V and 4 from J, leaving 13 bases between them. Germline V gene data show CDR1 as SNHLY and CDR2 as FYNNEI. The CDR3 loop reads CASSEWSGGADTQYF. CDR3 coding DNA: TGTGCCAGCAGTGAATGGTCGGGCGGAGCAGATACGCAGTATTTT.

The chain is built from TRBV10-3 and TRBJ2-1; 8 nucleotides agree with TRBD2. Germline V gives CDR1 ENHRY, CDR2 SYGVKD. CDR3 length: 15 amino acids. The trim removed 7 bases at V and 7 bases at J, leaving 12 bases unmatched. The CDR3 loop is CAIKSFGTRENEQFF. The CDR3 region has the DNA TGTGCCATCAAGTCCTTCGGGACTAGAGAAAATGAGCAGTTCTTC.

This clone was seen a handful of times. This rearrangement joins TRBV30 to TRBJ1-5; tentative D call: TRBD1 (5 bases). Trimming took off 3 bases at V and 0 bases at J, with 12 bases between the two ends. The CDR3 covers 15 residues. Germline CDR1 and CDR2: GTSNPN and SVGIG (reference sequence). The CDR3 protein is CAWSYGGGSNQPQHF. The CDR3 DNA sequence: TGTGCCTGGAGCTACGGGGGGGGTAGCAATCAGCCCCAGCATTTT. The whole variable domain, filled in from reference TRBV30 and TRBJ1-5, reads SQTIHQWPATLVQPVGSPLSLECTVEGTSNPNLYWYRQAAGRGLQLLFYSVGIGQISSEVPQNLSASRPQDRQFILSSKKLLLSDSGFYLCAWSYGGGSNQPQHFGDGTRLSIL.

The rearrangement links TRBV11-2 to TRBJ2-3, with D perhaps matching TRBD2 (5 bases). Germline lookup yields CDR1 SGHAT and CDR2 FQNNGV. The germline V and J ends were trimmed by 5 bases and 5 bases, with 14 bases remaining between them. The CDR3 is 14 amino acids. The CDR3 DNA is TGTGCCAGCAGCAAGGACGGGGAGTTAGATACGCAGTATTTT. Translated: CASSKDGELDTQYF.